Shown below are 24 T cell receptor beta chains from a single sample sequenced in a study of blood T cell repertoires in COVID-19. Using immunoSEQ multiplex PCR, the repertoire was profiled, and TCRdb retains in-frame clones only, with some absent. Among over 40,000 clones listed, just under 85% were seen once. Source material: peripheral blood. The receptors were gathered from a human donor in a cohort sampled during active COVID-19.

J is TRBJ2-3 and V is TRBV4-1; 13 bases line up with TRBD2. Germline lookup yields CDR1 MGHRA and CDR2 YSYEKL. V gave up 4 bases and J gave up 2 bases; unmatched junction bases: 6. The CDR3 length is 17 residues. This CDR3 is CASSLGLAGAYTDTQYF. The CDR3 DNA is TGCGCCAGCAGCCTTGGACTAGCGGGGGCCTACACAGATACGCAGTATTTT.

The chain links TRBV6-5 to TRBJ1-6; the match to TRBD1 covers 9 bases. Unmatched junction bases numbered 7, after V lost 4 bases and J lost 9 bases. CDR1 is MNHEY, CDR2 SVGAGI, per germline. CDR3 length: 15 residues. This chain's CDR3 is CASSSHRGQSSPLHF. The CDR3 nucleotides are TGTGCCAGCAGTTCCCACAGGGGGCAGAGTTCACCCCTCCACTTT.

The J gene is TRBJ2-4, the V gene TRBV7-3, with a tentative D call TRBD1 (6 bases). Germline CDR1 and CDR2: SGHTA and FQGTGA. V was pared by 1 base and J by 1 base, with 11 bases between. This CDR3 region has 16 residues. CDR3 sequence: CASSLNPQGAKNIQYF. The CDR3 coding sequence is TGTGCCAGCAGCTTAAACCCCCAGGGGGCCAAAAACATTCAGTACTTC.

The rearrangement joins TRBV19 to TRBJ2-5, with D possibly TRBD2 on 6 matching bases. Trimming removed 5 bases from V and 5 bases from J, with 9 bases in between. The CDR3 extends over 12 amino acids. Germline CDR1 is LNHDA and CDR2 is SQIVND (reference sequence). CDR3 sequence: CASSGGRETQYF. The CDR3 region has the DNA TGTGCCAGTAGTGGTGGGAGGGAGACCCAGTACTTC.

The chain has TRBV19 and TRBJ1-5; D uncertain. CDR1 is LNHDA, CDR2 SQIVND, per germline (reference sequence). Trimming removed 2 bases from V and 11 bases from J, with 22 bases in between. The CDR3 spans 16 residues. The DNA of the CDR3 is TGTGCCAGTAGTATAAGTTCGGGATCCGCAATCGGGGCCCAGCATTTT. Translating gives CASSISSGSAIGAQHF.

V usage is TRBV2 and J usage is TRBJ2-2; D might be TRBD2 (7 bases). This CDR3 comprises 15 residues. Per the germline V gene, CDR1 is SNHLY and CDR2 is FYNNEI. V was cut by 4 bases and J by 7 bases, with 16 bases left in between. The CDR3, as DNA: TGTGCCAGCAGTGTGCGAGGGGGGGGTCGCGGGGAGCTGTTTTTT. It translates to CASSVRGGGRGELFF.

The rearrangement uses TRBV19 and TRBJ2-4; TRBD1 aligns across 7 bases. V dropped 10 bases and J dropped 7; count of bases not matched to a gene: 16. CDR1 and CDR2 from the germline V gene are LNHDA and SQIVND (reference sequence). The CDR3 spans 15 residues. The CDR3 protein is CATDDRATQGNIQYF. Here the CDR3 DNA reads TGTGCCACCGATGACAGGGCAACCCAAGGGAACATTCAGTACTTC.

This chain joins TRBV7-2 and TRBJ2-1; 8 bases align to TRBD2. The CDR3 runs 15 residues. The germline CDR1 and CDR2 sequences are SGHTA and FQGNSA. The trim removed 5 bases at V and 15 bases at J, leaving 18 bases unmatched. The CDR3 reads CASSPEGGDTSGWFF. CDR3 in DNA: TGTGCCAGCAGCCCTGAGGGGGGGGATACTAGCGGCTGGTTCTTC. The full variable domain, rest sourced from reference TRBV7-2 and TRBJ2-1, is GAGVSQSPSNKVTEKGKDVELRCDPISGHTALYWYRQSLGQGLEFLIYFQGNSAPDKSGLPSDRFSAERTGGSVSTLTIQRTQQEDSAVYLCASSPEGGDTSGWFFGPGTRLTVL.

The chain uses TRBV18 and TRBJ2-5; maybe TRBD2 (5 bases). The germline V gene encodes CDR1 KGHSH and CDR2 LQKENI. The CDR3 covers 15 residues. V shed 5 bases and J shed 4 bases, with 17 bases lying between them. CDR3 region: CASSFSHGGGETQYF. The CDR3 region has the DNA TGTGCCAGCTCATTTTCCCACGGAGGCGGAGAGACCCAGTACTTC.

V usage is TRBV11-2 and J usage is TRBJ1-1, with 7 bases fitting TRBD1. The CDR3 is 13 amino acids. The V gene's germline CDR1 is SGHAT and CDR2 FQNNGV. J gave up 7 bases and V 5 bases, and 7 bases lay outside the gene matches. The CDR3 reads CASSVDRVNEAFF. The CDR3 DNA is TGTGCCAGCAGCGTTGACAGGGTGAATGAAGCTTTCTTT. The entire variable domain, with the rest obtained from reference TRBV11-2 and TRBJ1-1, is as follows: EAGVAQSPRYKIIEKRQSVAFWCNPISGHATLYWYQQILGQGPKLLIQFQNNGVVDDSQLPKDRFSAERLKGVDSTLKIQPAKLEDSAVYLCASSVDRVNEAFFGQGTRLTVV.

The gene calls are TRBV3-1 (or the pseudogene TRBV3-2) and TRBJ1-2, with D possibly TRBD1 on 5 matching bases. Looked up from germline, CDR1 is LGHDT and CDR2 is YNNKEL (reference sequence). The CDR3 has 15 amino acids. V was clipped by 2 bases and J by 5 bases, with 15 bases between them. DNA of the CDR3: TGTGCCAGCAGCCAATTTGGGGGGTTGCAATATGGCTACACCTTC. Residues: CASSQFGGLQYGYTF.

The count of this clone is one. The chain couples TRBV5-6 to TRBJ2-5; the match to TRBD1 covers 8 bases. V shed 4 bases and J 4 bases; nucleotides not matched to a gene: 3. Germline CDR1 and CDR2: SGHDT and YYEEEE. The CDR3 runs 13 residues. DNA of the CDR3: TGTGCCAGCAGCCAAGACAGGGGAGAGACCCAGTACTTC. Residues: CASSQDRGETQYF.

The chain carries TRBV6-6 and TRBJ2-2; D gene ambiguous. CDR1 is MNHNY and CDR2 is SVGAGI in the germline V gene (reference sequence). This CDR3 has 14 residues. Trimming shortened V by 6 bases and J by 4 bases, and 12 bases separated the two germline ends. The CDR3 nucleotides read TGTGCCAGCAGGCGGCGACCCGGCACCGGGGAGCTGTTTTTT. This encodes CASRRRPGTGELFF.

The chain joins TRBV7-9 to TRBJ1-2; TRBD1 matches at 7 bases. Germline V gene data show CDR1 as SEHNR and CDR2 as FQNEAQ (reference sequence). The trim removed 1 base at V and 6 bases at J, leaving 5 bases unmatched. The CDR3 covers 14 residues. CDR3 sequence: CASSLDIRGDGYTF. CDR3 DNA sequence: TGTGCCAGCAGCTTAGATATCAGGGGGGATGGCTACACCTTC. The whole variable domain, filled in from reference TRBV7-9 and TRBJ1-2, reads DTGVSQNPRHKITKRGQNVTFRCDPISEHNRLYWYRQTLGQGPEFLTYFQNEAQLEKSRLLSDRFSAERPKGSFSTLEIQRTEQGDSAMYLCASSLDIRGDGYTFGSGTRLTVV.

This clone was observed once. The V call is TRBV7-8, the J call TRBJ1-2; TRBD1 matches 7 bases. The germline V gene encodes CDR1 SGHVS and CDR2 FQNEAQ. J gave up 9 bases and V 5 bases, and 15 bases lay outside the gene matches. The CDR3 runs 15 residues. CDR3 amino acids: CASSHPRTGTLSYTF. In nucleotides, the CDR3 is TGTGCCAGCAGCCATCCCCGGACAGGAACCCTTAGCTACACCTTC.

The chain links TRBV5-1 to TRBJ2-1; 10 bases fit TRBD2. The ends lost 7 bases at V and 2 bases at J; junction bases unmatched: 6. The CDR3 consists of 15 residues. From germline, CDR1 is SGHRS and CDR2 YFSETQ. The CDR3, as DNA: TGCGCCAGCCCCAGGACTAGCGGTGCCTACAATGAGCAGTTCTTC. Its translation is CASPRTSGAYNEQFF.

V is TRBV7-2 and J is TRBJ2-3; 10 positions agree with TRBD2. The CDR3 sequence is 18 residues long. The trim removed 2 bases at V and 0 bases at J, leaving 8 bases unmatched. Germline values: CDR1 SGHTA, CDR2 FQGNSA. CDR3 amino acids: CASSLPPSGGTSTDTQYF. DNA for the CDR3: TGTGCCAGCAGCTTACCCCCTAGCGGGGGAACTAGCACAGATACGCAGTATTTT.

V and J are TRBV9 and TRBJ1-6; 8 bases align to TRBD1. Trimming removed 2 bases from V and 8 bases from J; junction bases left unmatched: 3. The germline V gene has CDR1 SGDLS and CDR2 YYNGEE. CDR3 size: 14 residues. CDR3 nucleotide sequence: TGTGCCAGCAGCGTCACAGGGGGGTATTCACCCCTCCACTTT. It codes for CASSVTGGYSPLHF. The full variable domain, with the rest looked up from reference TRBV9 and TRBJ1-6, is DSGVTQTPKHLITATGQRVTLRCSPRSGDLSVYWYQQSLDQGLQFLIQYYNGEERAKGNILERFSAQQFPDLHSELNLSSLELGDSALYFCASSVTGGYSPLHFGNGTRLTVT.

The chain carries TRBV4-3 and TRBJ2-1, with 8 bases lining up with TRBD2. The length of the CDR3 is 16 residues. V shed 0 bases, J shed 4 bases, and the junction held 5 bases outside the gene matches. Germline V lookup: CDR1 LGHNA, CDR2 YSLEER. CDR3 loop: CASSQDISGGYNEQFF. CDR3 sequence (DNA): TGCGCCAGCAGCCAAGATATAAGCGGGGGATACAATGAGCAGTTCTTC.

This clone appeared a single time. The chain employs TRBV7-9 and TRBJ2-2, with TRBD1 identical over 7 bases. The CDR3 is 16 amino acids. Germline values: CDR1 SEHNR, CDR2 FQNEAQ (reference sequence). Germline trimming cut 7 bases from V and 0 bases from J; bases unmatched to any gene: 8. CDR3 DNA sequence: TGTGCCAGCATCCCTACCGGGACAGCGAACACCGGGGAGCTGTTTTTT. Translating it yields CASIPTGTANTGELFF.

The chain employs TRBV3-1 (or the pseudogene TRBV3-2) and TRBJ2-4; maybe TRBD2 (5 bases). Germline V lookup: CDR1 LGHDT, CDR2 YNNKEL (reference sequence). The CDR3 contains 18 residues. Between the trimmed V and J ends, which lost 4 bases and 0 bases, there was a span of 19 bases. In DNA, the CDR3 is TGTGCCAGCAGCCCCGGTTGGACTCACCCCTTAGCCAAAAACATTCAGTACTTC. It translates to CASSPGWTHPLAKNIQYF.

This chain uses TRBV20-1 with TRBJ2-1; 8 bases are a match to TRBD2. The CDR3 has 14 residues. After removal of 3 bases from V and 6 bases from J, the junction contained 7 bases not matched to a gene. Germline CDR1 reads DFQATT; CDR2 reads SNEGSKA (reference sequence). The CDR3: CSASSPGGGNEQFF. The CDR3 DNA reads as TGCAGTGCTAGTAGTCCGGGGGGGGGCAATGAGCAGTTCTTC.

This rearrangement joins TRBV28 to TRBJ1-6; D perhaps matches TRBD1 (6 bases). Between the trimmed V and J ends, which lost 8 bases and 3 bases, there was a span of 14 bases. This CDR3 spans 15 amino acids. CDR1 is MDHEN and CDR2 is SYDVKM in the germline V gene. CDR3 nucleotides: TGTGCCAGCGAAACTGGGGGCCGCTATAATTCACCCCTCCACTTT. It encodes CASETGGRYNSPLHF. Filled out from reference TRBV28 and TRBJ1-6, the complete variable domain reads DVKVTQSSRYLVKRTGEKVFLECVQDMDHENMFWYRQDPGLGLRLIYFSYDVKMKEKGDIPEGYSVSREKKERFSLILESASTNQTSMYLCASETGGRYNSPLHFGNGTRLTVT.

The gene calls are TRBV2 and TRBJ2-1; 8 positions match TRBD1. The CDR3 runs to 13 residues. The V gene end was trimmed by 4 bases and the J gene end by 7 bases; junction bases not matched to a gene: 3. Germline V CDR1 and CDR2: SNHLY, FYNNEI. This CDR3 reads CASSGTGLNEQFF. CDR3 bases: TGTGCCAGCAGTGGGACAGGGTTGAATGAGCAGTTCTTC. The full variable domain, its missing parts supplied by reference TRBV2 and TRBJ2-1, is EPEVTQTPSHQVTQMGQEVILRCVPISNHLYFYWYRQILGQKVEFLVSFYNNEISEKSEIFDDQFSVERPDGSNFTLKIRSTKLEDSAMYFCASSGTGLNEQFFGPGTRLTVL.